This TCR beta chain was observed in a study of OX40 agonist ivuxolimab in advanced cancers. The germline gives CDR1 MDHEN, CDR2 SYDVKM. V lost 4 bases, J lost 3 bases, and 8 bases stayed unmatched. The CDR3 has 17 amino acids. Data came from immunoSEQ multiplex PCR; TCRdb stores just in-frame clones and leaves some out. The profile shows some 77,000 clones, 75% to 90% of them singletons. The sample was CD4+ or CD8+ T cells sorted from blood, taken in a trial of the OX40 agonist ivuxolimab. The source is an adult with an advanced solid tumor such as melanoma, head and neck, liver or kidney cancer. This chain joins TRBV28 and TRBJ2-6; 8 bases fit TRBD1. The CDR3 nucleotides read TGTGCCAGCAGTTCGACAGGGGTGGGATATGGGGCCAACGTCCTGACTTTC. It encodes CASSSTGVGYGANVLTF. Supplemented by reference TRBV28 and TRBJ2-6, the full variable domain reads DVKVTQSSRYLVKRTGEKVFLECVQDMDHENMFWYRQDPGLGLRLIYFSYDVKMKEKGDIPEGYSVSREKKERFSLILESASTNQTSMYLCASSSTGVGYGANVLTFGAGSRLTVL.